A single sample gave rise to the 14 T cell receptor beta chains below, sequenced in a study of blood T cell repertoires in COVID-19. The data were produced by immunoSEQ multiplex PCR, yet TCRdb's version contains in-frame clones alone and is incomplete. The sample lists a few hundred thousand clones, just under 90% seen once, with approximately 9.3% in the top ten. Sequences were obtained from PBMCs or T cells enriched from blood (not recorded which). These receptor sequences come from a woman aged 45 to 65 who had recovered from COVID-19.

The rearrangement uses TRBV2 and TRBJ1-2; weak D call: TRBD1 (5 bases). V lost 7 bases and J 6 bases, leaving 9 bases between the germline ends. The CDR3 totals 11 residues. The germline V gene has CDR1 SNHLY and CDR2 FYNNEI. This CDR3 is CASMTEDGYTF. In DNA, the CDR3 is TGTGCCAGCATGACAGAGGATGGCTACACCTTC.

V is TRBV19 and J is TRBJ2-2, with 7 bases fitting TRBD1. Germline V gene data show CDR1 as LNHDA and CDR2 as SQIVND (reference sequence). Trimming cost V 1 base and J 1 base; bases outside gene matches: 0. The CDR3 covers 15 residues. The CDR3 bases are TGTGCCAGTAGTATAGGACAGGGGAACACCGGGGAGCTGTTTTTT. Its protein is CASSIGQGNTGELFF. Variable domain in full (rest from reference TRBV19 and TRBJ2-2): DGGITQSPKYLFRKEGQNVTLSCEQNLNHDAMYWYRQDPGQGLRLIYYSQIVNDFQKGDIAEGYSVSREKKESFPLTVTSAQKNPTAFYLCASSIGQGNTGELFFGEGSRLTVL.

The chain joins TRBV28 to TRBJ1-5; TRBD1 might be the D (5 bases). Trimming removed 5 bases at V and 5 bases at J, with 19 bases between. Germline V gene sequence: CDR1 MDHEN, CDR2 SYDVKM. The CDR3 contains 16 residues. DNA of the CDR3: TGTGCCAGCAGTCCTCCGACCGGGGGGTCTGATCAGCCCCAGCATTTT. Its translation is CASSPPTGGSDQPQHF.

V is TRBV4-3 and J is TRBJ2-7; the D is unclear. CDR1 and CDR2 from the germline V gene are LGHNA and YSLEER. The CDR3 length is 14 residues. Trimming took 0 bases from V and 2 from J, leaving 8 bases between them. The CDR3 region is CASSQDLQTYEQYF. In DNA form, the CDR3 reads TGCGCCAGCAGCCAAGATTTGCAGACCTACGAGCAGTACTTC.

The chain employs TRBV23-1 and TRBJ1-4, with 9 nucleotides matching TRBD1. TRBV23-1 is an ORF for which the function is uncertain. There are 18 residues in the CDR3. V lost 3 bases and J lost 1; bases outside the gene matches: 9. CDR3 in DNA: TGCGCCAGCAGTCAGCACAGGGGGCAAAAGGAAACTAATGAAAAACTGTTTTTT. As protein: CASSQHRGQKETNEKLFF.

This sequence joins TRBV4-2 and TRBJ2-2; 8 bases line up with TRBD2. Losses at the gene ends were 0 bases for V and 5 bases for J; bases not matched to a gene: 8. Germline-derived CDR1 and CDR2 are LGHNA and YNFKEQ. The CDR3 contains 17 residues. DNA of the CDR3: TGTGCCAGCAGCCAAGATGCGGGGGGCTTGCTAACCGGGGAGCTGTTTTTT. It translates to CASSQDAGGLLTGELFF.

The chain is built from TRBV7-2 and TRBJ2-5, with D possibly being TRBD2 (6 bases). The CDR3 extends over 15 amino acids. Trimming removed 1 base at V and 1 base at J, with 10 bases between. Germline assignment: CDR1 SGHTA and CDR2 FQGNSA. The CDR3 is CASSLVGGAQETQYF. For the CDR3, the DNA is TGTGCCAGCAGCTTAGTAGGCGGGGCCCAAGAGACCCAGTACTTC.

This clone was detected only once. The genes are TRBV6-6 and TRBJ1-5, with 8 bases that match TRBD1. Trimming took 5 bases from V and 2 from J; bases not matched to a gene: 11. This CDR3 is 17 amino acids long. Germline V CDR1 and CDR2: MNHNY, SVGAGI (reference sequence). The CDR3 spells CASSPSPPTGGNQPQHF. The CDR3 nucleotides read TGTGCCAGCAGTCCCTCCCCCCCGACAGGGGGCAATCAGCCCCAGCATTTT.

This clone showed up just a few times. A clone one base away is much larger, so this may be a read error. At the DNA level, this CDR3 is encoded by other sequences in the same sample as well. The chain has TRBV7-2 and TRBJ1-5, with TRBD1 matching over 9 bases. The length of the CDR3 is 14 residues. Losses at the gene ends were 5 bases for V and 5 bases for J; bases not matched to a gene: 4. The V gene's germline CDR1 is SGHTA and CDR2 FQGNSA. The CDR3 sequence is CASSPRQGDQPQHF. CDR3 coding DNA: TGTGCCAGCAGCCCCCGACAGGGGGATCAGCCCCAGCATTTT.

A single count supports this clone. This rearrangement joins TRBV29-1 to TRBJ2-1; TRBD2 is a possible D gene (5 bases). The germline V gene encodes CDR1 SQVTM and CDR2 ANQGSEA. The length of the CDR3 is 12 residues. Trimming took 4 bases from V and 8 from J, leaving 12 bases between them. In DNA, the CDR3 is TGCAGCGTTGCGGGAAATCGGGATGAGCAGTTCTTC. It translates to CSVAGNRDEQFF.

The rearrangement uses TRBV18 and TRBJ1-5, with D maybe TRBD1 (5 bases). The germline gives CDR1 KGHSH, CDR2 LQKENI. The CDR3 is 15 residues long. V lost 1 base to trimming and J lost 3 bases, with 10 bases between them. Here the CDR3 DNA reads TGTGCCAGCTCACCACAGGGGTTAGACAATCAGCCCCAGCATTTT. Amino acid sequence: CASSPQGLDNQPQHF.

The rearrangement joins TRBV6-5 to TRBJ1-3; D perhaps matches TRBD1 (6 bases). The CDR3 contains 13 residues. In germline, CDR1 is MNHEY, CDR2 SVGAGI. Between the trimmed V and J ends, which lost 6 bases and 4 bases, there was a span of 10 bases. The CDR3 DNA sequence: TGTGCCAGCAGACAGGGTAACGGAAACACCATATATTTT. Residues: CASRQGNGNTIYF.

CDR3 protein: CASSLVLAGGPETQYF. The CDR3 DNA reads TGCGCCAGCAGCTTGGTTCTAGCGGGGGGGCCGGAGACCCAGTACTTC. The V and J genes are TRBV5-1 and TRBJ2-5; 12 nucleotides line up with TRBD2. The CDR3 is 16 residues long. The ends lost 0 bases at V and 5 bases at J; junction bases unmatched: 5. Germline V lookup: CDR1 SGHRS, CDR2 YFSETQ.

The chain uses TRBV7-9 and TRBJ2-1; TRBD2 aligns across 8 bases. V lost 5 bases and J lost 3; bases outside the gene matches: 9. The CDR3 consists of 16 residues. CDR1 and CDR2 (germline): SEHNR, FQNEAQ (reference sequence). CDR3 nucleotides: TGTGCCAGCAGCAGGGGCGTGACTAGCGACTACAATGAGCAGTTCTTC. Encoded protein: CASSRGVTSDYNEQFF. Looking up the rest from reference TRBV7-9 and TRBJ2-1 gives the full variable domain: DTGVSQNPRHKITKRGQNVTFRCDPISEHNRLYWYRQTLGQGPEFLTYFQNEAQLEKSRLLSDRFSAERPKGSFSTLEIQRTEQGDSAMYLCASSRGVTSDYNEQFFGPGTRLTVL.